The present TCR beta chain was sequenced within a study of vaccination and CD4 T cells after COVID-19 (dated by TCRdb to between 2021 and 2023). Broadly, across the study: Convalescent patients had a positive SARS-CoV-2 result on nasal swab PCR, and of these patients, some ten had mild disease and one had severe disease. The convalescent cohort included six males and four females, with two Hispanic individuals, seven Caucasians, two Asians and one multiracial person. Each participant got two doses of either the Pfizer-BioNTech BNT162b2 vaccine (n=8) or the Moderna mRNA-1273 vaccine (n=2). Post-COVID blood samples from convalescent patients were collected a median of about 100 days after diagnosis, with a range of roughly 35 to 170 days. Post-vaccine blood samples were taken a median of roughly 72 days after the second vaccine dose, with a range of roughly 13 to 250 days. Culture stimuli were overlapping spike peptide pools from SARS-CoV-2 and from the common cold coronaviruses HCoV-NL63, HCoV-OC43 and HCoV-229E. In control cultures, a CEFX viral epitope pool was used as positive control, an HIV-1 Nef peptide pool was used as negative control, or no peptide was added. In roughly nine COVID-19 convalescent patients and a few infection-naive healthy vaccine recipients, the spike-specific CD4+ TCR repertoire before mRNA vaccination was compared with the repertoire after mRNA vaccination. What the authors observed across the whole study: Nearly all vaccine-specific clones in convalescent patients (304 of 307) were mono-reactive for SARS-CoV-2 spike rather than cross-reactive with common cold coronaviruses. An increase in the median number of SARS-CoV-2-reactive clonotypes from approximately 20 after infection to 38 after vaccination was observed, but the change was not found to be significant. Among the post-vaccine SARS-CoV-2-reactive clones in convalescent patients, a median 86.3% showed up only after vaccination, which suggests vaccine-specific priming. The study included relatively few convalescent patients and did not analyze early timepoints after natural infection.

Libraries were prepared through PCR. DNA from cultured CD4+ T cells underwent TCR sequencing with the Oncomine TCR Beta short-read assay at the Johns Hopkins FTIC core. Genomic DNA was extracted from the cultured CD4+ T cells with the QIAamp micro DNA kit. Oncomine TCR Beta libraries made from cultured CD4+ T cells were pooled using unique dual indexes and sequenced on an Illumina iSeq 100. The study's own analysis went as follows. Non-productive sequences were filtered out, and CDR3s that did not start with C, did not end with F or W, or were shorter than 7 amino acids were discarded. The MANAFEST web application was used to identify antigen-specific clonotypes by comparing peptide-stimulated wells against reference wells and other culture wells. For a clone to be called positive, the clone needed an FDR below 0.05, an odds ratio above 5, and a productive frequency above 0.1% in at least two of three replicate wells. A clonotype counted as cross-reactive if it showed significant expansion both in the SARS-CoV-2 spike wells and in at least one common cold coronavirus spike condition. Using R version 3.6.1, CDR3 homology was evaluated through Levenshtein distances (stringdist) along with unrooted phylogenetic trees (ape). The raw public data were reprocessed by TCRdb itself: fastp quality trimming at Q25, MiXCR clonotype calling, in-frame beta chains only. Here each entry gathers all rows of one CDR3 protein and keeps the most common genes and DNA. The V and J calls, along with clone size, are taken from TCRdb and not from the paper's own processing. The sample includes more than 9,000 distinct CDR3 sequences, with roughly 41% observed a single time. Roughly 10% of the sample lies in the top ten.

CDR1 SGHTA and CDR2 FQGNSA are derived from the germline V gene. The CDR3 goes from the cysteine to the phenylalanine over 11 residues. Only the CDR3 DNA stays, 33 bases, in frame from base 1. The junction shows trimming of 1 base on V and 6 bases on J, plus 4 bases between the germline ends. The treatment or condition label, read with the paper, signifies: roughly 10-day PBMC culture with coronavirus spike peptide pools or control peptides (ViraFEST assay). The ViraFEST assay, used in the study, expanded antigen-specific T cells with peptide pools and then identified the expanded clonotypes through TCR sequencing. Positive SARS-CoV-2 PCR tests in the convalescent patients dated from March to December 2020, before Alpha, Beta and Delta variants emerged in the United States. Roughly 2 million PBMCs per well were cultured in IMDM with 5% human AB serum and about 9.2 IU/ml IL-2, plus 10 ug/ml peptide pools. On days 3 and 7, half of the culture medium was replaced with fresh IL-2-containing medium. CD4+ T cells were isolated after approximately 10 days of culture through negative selection using the EasySep CD4+ T cell isolation kit. PBMCs were separated from whole blood using Ficoll-Paque Plus gradient centrifugation and then either used fresh or cryopreserved at -140C. Each culture condition was generally run in triplicate wells.

This clonotype showed up just a few times. Its antigen is still unknown. No clone much larger than this one lies a single base away; base qualities are absent. In this chain, TRBV7-2 is recombined with TRBJ2-7, with no confident D gene call. The sample consisted of CD4+ T cells from blood, cultured in vitro, taken after SARS-CoV-2 vaccination. The sequence was obtained from a human donor who had recovered from COVID-19. The CDR3 in this case is CASSLDLEQYF. Here is the DNA: TGTGCCAGCAGCTTAGATCTCGAGCAGTACTTC.